This TCR beta chain was obtained from a study of prognosis after radiotherapy for stage I lung cancer. Turning to the study itself: Each non-small cell lung cancer patient was deemed medically inoperable.

Two-round multiplex PCR, the amplification method, yielded TCR beta CDR3 from genomic DNA. Primers (each specific to one TRBV or TRBJ gene) were used in first-round PCR. Using its own MiXCR run on the multiplex PCR reads, TCRdb lists one record per CDR3 protein. This table holds roughly 20,000 distinct CDR3 sequences, approximately 50% found once. This CDR3 region has 15 residues. V was pared by 5 bases and J by 7 bases, with 17 bases between. Germline V gene data show CDR1 as LNHDA and CDR2 as SQIVND (reference sequence). The sample was PBMCs, taken before or after stereotactic body radiation therapy (not recorded which). This TCR came from a donor aged 50 or older with non-small cell lung cancer. This chain uses TRBV19 with TRBJ1-4; unclear D gene. CDR3 sequence: CASSPQSGRGEKLFF. DNA of the CDR3: TGTGCCAGTAGTCCGCAAAGCGGACGAGGTGAAAAACTGTTTTTT.